The clone carrying this T cell receptor beta chain was seen a handful of times. The data stem from a study of blood T cell repertoires in COVID-19. Study-wide background: The origin of the acute and convalescent COVID-19 samples was the United States, Italy and Spain. T cells, B-cell-depleted T cells, or PBMCs supplied cDNA or gDNA.

How the authors handled the data: Nucleated cell number was recorded as an estimate derived from reference gene primer amplification. The method was immunoSEQ multiplex PCR; TCRdb's version includes in-frame clones alone and lacks a portion of them. V and J calls and clone size are given by that table; D and trimming were obtained from the DNA. The profile shows fewer than 250,000 clones, 70% to 85% of them singletons. Germline trimming cut 2 bases from V and 6 bases from J; bases unmatched to any gene: 3. Germline values: CDR1 SGHNT, CDR2 YYREEE (reference sequence). The CDR3 totals 14 residues. The origin of this receptor is a woman in her fifties or sixties with acute or convalescent COVID-19. The specimen was peripheral blood. V usage is TRBV5-4 and J usage is TRBJ2-1; TRBD1 aligns across 9 bases. CDR3 sequence reads: CASSFPGQGNEQFF. The CDR3, as DNA: TGTGCCAGCAGCTTTCCGGGACAGGGCAATGAGCAGTTCTTC.